This T cell receptor beta chain was observed in a study of blood T cell repertoires in COVID-19. Study background: COVID-19 samples, acute and convalescent, were from the United States, Italy and Spain. PBMCs, B-cell-depleted T cells, or T cells were the source of the cDNA or gDNA that made up the material.

Deletions cut 7 bases from V and 1 base from J, with 10 bases between. The CDR3 loop spans 13 amino acids. Authors' analysis steps: Reference gene primer amplification gave estimated nucleated cell counts. TCRdb keeps only in-frame clones here, not all; method: immunoSEQ multiplex PCR. V and J calls and clone size are as listed in that table; D and trimming were resolved from the DNA. The data hold 100,000 to 150,000 clones, with roughly 90% observed a single time. V and J are TRBV12-3 or TRBV12-4 and TRBJ1-2; D gene unclear. The sequence was obtained from a man in his fifties with active COVID-19. Sequencing was carried out using peripheral blood. In DNA form, the CDR3 reads TGTGCCAGCAAGTCCGGGAATAACTATGGCTACACCTTC. Translating it yields CASKSGNNYGYTF.